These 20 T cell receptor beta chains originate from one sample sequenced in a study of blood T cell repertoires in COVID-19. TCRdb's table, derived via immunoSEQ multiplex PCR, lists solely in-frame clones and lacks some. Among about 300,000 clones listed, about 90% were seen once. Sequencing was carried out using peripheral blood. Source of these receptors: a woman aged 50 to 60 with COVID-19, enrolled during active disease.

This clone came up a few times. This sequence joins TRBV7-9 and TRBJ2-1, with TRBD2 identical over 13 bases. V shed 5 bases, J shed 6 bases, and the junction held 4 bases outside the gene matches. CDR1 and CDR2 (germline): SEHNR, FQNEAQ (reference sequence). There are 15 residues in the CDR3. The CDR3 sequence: CASSLLAGGLNEQFF. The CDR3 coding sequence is TGTGCCAGCAGCCTACTAGCGGGAGGGCTCAATGAGCAGTTCTTC.

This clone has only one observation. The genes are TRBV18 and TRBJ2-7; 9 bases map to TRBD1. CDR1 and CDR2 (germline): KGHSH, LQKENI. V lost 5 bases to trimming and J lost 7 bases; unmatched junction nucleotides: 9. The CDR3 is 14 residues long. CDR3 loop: CASSSGQGSGEQYF. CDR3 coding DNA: TGTGCCAGCTCATCGGGACAGGGCTCTGGGGAGCAGTACTTC.

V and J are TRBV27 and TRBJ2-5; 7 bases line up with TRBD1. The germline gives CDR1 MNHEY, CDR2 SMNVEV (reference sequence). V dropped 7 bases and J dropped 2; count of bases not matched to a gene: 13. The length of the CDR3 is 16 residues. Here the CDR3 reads CASTPWGQNGQETQYF. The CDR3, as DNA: TGTGCCAGCACCCCCTGGGGACAGAACGGACAAGAGACCCAGTACTTC.

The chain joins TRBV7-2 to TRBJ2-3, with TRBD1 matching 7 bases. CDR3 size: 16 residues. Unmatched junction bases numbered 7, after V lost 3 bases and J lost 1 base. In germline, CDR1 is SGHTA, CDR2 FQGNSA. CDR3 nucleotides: TGTGCCAGCAGCTTCCTACGGGACAGACGCACAGATACGCAGTATTTT. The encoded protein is CASSFLRDRRTDTQYF.

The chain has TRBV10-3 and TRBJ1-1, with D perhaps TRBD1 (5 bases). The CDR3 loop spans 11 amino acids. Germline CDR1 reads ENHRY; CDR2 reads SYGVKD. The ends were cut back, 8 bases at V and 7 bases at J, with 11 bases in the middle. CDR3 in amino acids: CAILGGDEAFF. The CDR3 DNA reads TGTGCCATCTTGGGGGGGGATGAAGCTTTCTTT.

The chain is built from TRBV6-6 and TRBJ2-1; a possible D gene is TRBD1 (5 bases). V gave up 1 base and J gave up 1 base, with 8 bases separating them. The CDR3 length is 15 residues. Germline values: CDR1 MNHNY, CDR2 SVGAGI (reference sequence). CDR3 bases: TGTGCCAGCAGTTACTACAGGCCATCCTACAATGAGCAGTTCTTC. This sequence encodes CASSYYRPSYNEQFF.

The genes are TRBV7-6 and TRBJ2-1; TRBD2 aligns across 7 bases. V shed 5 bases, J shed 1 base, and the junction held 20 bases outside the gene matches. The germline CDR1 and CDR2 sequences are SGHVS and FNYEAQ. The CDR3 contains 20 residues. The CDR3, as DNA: TGTGCCAGCAGCGGGCGAAGCGTGTCACAGCGGGATGGTTCCTACAATGAGCAGTTCTTC. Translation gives CASSGRSVSQRDGSYNEQFF.

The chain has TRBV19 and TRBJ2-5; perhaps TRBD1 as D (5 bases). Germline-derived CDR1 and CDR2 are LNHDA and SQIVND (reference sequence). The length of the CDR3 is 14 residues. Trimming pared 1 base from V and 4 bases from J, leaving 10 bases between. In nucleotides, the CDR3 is TGTGCCAGTAGTATAGTCGGCAGGGTAGAGACCCAGTACTTC. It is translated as CASSIVGRVETQYF.

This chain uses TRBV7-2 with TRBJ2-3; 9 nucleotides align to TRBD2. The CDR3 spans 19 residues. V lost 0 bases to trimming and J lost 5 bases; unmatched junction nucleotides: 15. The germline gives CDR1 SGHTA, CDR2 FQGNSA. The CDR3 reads CASSLALAGMRNFRDTQYF. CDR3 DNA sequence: TGTGCCAGCAGCTTAGCACTAGCGGGTATGAGAAACTTCCGAGATACGCAGTATTTT.

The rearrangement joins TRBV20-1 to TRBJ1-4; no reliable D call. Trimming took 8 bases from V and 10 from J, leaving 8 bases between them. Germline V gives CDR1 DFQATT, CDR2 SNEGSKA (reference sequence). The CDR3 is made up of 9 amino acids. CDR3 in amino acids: CSPHSKLFF. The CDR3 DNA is TGCAGTCCGCACTCAAAACTGTTTTTT.

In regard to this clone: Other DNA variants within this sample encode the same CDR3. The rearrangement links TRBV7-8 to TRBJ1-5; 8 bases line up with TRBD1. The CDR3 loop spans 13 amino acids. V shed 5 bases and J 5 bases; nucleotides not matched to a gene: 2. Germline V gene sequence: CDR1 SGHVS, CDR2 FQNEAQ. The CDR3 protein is CASSPDRDQPQHF. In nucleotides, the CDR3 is TGTGCCAGCAGCCCGGACAGGGATCAGCCCCAGCATTTT.

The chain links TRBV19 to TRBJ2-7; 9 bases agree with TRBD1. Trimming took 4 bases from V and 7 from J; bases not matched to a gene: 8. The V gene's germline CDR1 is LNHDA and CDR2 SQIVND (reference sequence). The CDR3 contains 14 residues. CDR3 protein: CASSNRGPASEQYF. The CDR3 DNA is TGTGCCAGTAGTAACAGGGGGCCAGCGAGTGAGCAGTACTTC. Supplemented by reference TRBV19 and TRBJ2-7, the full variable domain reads DGGITQSPKYLFRKEGQNVTLSCEQNLNHDAMYWYRQDPGQGLRLIYYSQIVNDFQKGDIAEGYSVSREKKESFPLTVTSAQKNPTAFYLCASSNRGPASEQYFGPGTRLTVT.

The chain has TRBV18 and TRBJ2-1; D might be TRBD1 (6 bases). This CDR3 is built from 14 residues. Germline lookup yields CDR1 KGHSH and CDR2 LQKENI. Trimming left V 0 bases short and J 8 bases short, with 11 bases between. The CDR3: CASSPPTGIDEQFF. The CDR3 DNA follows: TGTGCCAGCTCACCACCTACAGGGATCGATGAGCAGTTCTTC. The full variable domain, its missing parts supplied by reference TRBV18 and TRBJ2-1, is NAGVMQNPRHLVRRRGQEARLRCSPMKGHSHVYWYRQLPEEGLKFMVYLQKENIIDESGMPKERFSAEFPKEGPSILRIQQVVRGDSAAYFCASSPPTGIDEQFFGPGTRLTVL.

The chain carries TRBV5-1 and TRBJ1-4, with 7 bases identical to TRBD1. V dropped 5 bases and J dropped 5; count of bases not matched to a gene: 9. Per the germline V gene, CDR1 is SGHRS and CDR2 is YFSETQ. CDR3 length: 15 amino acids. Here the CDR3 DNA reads TGCGCCAGCAGGCAGGCTACAGGGGCGAATGAAAAACTGTTTTTT. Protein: CASRQATGANEKLFF.

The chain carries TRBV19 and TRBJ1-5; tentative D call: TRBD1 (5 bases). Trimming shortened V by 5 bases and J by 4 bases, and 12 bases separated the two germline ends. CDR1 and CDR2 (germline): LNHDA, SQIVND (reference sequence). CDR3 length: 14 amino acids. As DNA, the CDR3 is TGTGCCAGTAGTCCCACGGACACGAATCAGCCCCAGCATTTT. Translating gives CASSPTDTNQPQHF.

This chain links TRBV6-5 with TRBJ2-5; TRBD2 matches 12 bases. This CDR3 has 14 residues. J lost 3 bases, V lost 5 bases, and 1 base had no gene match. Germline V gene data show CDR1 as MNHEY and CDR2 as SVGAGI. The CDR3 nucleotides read TGTGCCAGCAGTCGACTAGCGGGAGAAGAGACCCAGTACTTC. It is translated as CASSRLAGEETQYF.

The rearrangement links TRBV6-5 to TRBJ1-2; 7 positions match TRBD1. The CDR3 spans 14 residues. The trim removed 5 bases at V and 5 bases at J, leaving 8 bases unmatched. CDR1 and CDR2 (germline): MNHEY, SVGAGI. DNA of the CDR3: TGTGCCAGCAGTCCTCAGGGGGGAAAGTATGGCTACACCTTC. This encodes CASSPQGGKYGYTF.

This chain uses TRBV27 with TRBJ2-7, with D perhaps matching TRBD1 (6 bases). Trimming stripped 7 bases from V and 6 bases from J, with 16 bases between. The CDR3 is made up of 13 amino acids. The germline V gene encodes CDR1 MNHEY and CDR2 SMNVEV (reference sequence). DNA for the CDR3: TGTGCCAGCACCCCATCTTACAGGGCCGAGCAGTACTTC. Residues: CASTPSYRAEQYF.

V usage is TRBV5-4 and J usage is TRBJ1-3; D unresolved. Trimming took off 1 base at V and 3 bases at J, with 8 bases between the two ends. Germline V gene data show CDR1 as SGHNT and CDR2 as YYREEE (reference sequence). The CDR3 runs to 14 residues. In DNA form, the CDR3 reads TGTGCCAGCAGCTTGCCAGAAGATGGAAACACCATATATTTT. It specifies CASSLPEDGNTIYF. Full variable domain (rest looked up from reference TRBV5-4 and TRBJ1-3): ETGVTQSPTHLIKTRGQQVTLRCSSQSGHNTVSWYQQALGQGPQFIFQYYREEENGRGNFPPRFSGLQFPNYSSELNVNALELDDSALYLCASSLPEDGNTIYFGEGSWLTVV.

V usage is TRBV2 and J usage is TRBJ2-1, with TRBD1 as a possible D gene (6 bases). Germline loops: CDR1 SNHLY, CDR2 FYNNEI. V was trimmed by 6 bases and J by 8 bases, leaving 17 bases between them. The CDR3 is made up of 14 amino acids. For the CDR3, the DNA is TGTGCCAGCAGCAAAAACAGGGTCTATGATGAGCAGTTCTTC. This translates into CASSKNRVYDEQFF.